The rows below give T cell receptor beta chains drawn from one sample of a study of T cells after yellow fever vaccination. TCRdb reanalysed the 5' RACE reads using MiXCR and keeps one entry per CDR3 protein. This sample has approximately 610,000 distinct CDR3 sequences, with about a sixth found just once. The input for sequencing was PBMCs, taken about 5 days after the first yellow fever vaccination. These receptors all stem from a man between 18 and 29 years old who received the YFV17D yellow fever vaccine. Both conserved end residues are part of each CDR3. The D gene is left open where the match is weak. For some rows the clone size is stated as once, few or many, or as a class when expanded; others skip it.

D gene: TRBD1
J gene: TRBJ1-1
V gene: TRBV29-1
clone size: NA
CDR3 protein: CSVARQGADTEAFF
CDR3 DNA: TGCAGCGTTGCAAGACAGGGGGCCGACACTGAAGCTTTCTTT

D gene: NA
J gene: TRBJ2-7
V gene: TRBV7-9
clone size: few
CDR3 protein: CASSRTGLDEQYF
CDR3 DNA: TGTGCCAGCAGCAGAACAGGGCTTGACGAGCAGTACTTC

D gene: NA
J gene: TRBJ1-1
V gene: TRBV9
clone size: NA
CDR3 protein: CASSVDSMNTEAFF
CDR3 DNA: TGTGCCAGCAGCGTAGACAGCATGAACACTGAAGCTTTCTTT

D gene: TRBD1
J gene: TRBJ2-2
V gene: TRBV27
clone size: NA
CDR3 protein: CASSPAPGQVPGELFF
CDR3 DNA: TGTGCCAGCAGTCCGGCCCCGGGACAGGTACCCGGGGAGCTGTTTTTT

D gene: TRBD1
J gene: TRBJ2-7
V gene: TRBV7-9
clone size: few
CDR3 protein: CASSLNRGLDEQYF
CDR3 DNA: TGTGCCAGCAGCTTAAACAGGGGGCTGGACGAGCAGTACTTC

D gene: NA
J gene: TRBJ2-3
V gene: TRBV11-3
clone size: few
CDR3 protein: CASSDTGFSTDTQYF
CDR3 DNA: TGTGCCAGCAGCGATACAGGATTCAGCACAGATACGCAGTATTTT

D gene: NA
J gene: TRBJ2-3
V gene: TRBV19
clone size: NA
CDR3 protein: CASSTREWDTQYF
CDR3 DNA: TGTGCCAGTAGTACCCGGGAGTGGGATACGCAGTATTTT

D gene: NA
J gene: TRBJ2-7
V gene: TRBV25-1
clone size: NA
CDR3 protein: CASSVSQVAYEQYF
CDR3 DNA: TGTGCCAGCAGTGTCAGCCAGGTAGCCTACGAGCAGTACTTC

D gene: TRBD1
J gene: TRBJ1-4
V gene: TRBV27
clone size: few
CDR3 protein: CASSPPGQGYEKLFF
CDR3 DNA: TGTGCCAGCAGTCCACCGGGACAGGGGTATGAAAAACTGTTTTTT

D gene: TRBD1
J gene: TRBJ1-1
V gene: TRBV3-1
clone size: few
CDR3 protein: CASRPKEPQGRDTEAFF
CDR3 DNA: TGTGCCAGCAGACCAAAGGAACCACAGGGGCGGGACACTGAAGCTTTCTTT

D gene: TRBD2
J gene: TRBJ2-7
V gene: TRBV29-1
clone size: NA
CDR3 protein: CSAQRGSYEQYF
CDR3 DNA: TGCAGCGCCCAGCGGGGCTCCTACGAGCAGTACTTC

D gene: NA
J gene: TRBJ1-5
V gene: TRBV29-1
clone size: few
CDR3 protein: CSVGQAGQPQHF
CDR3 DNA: TGCAGCGTTGGACAGGCGGGTCAGCCCCAGCATTTT

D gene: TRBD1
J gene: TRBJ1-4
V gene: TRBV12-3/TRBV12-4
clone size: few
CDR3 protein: CASSRDRGRLWANEKLFF
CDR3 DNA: TGTGCCAGCAGCCGGGACAGGGGGCGTCTATGGGCTAATGAAAAACTGTTTTTT

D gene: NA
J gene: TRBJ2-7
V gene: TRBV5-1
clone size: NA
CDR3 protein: CASSDQSYEQYF
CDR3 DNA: TGCGCCAGCAGCGATCAATCCTACGAGCAGTACTTC

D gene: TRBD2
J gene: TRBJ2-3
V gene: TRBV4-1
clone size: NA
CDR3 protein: CASGGTSATDTQYF
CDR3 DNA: TGCGCCAGCGGCGGGACTAGCGCAACAGATACGCAGTATTTT

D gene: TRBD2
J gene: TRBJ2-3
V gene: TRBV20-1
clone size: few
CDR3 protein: CSARDPQRGDTDTQYF
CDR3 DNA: TGCAGTGCTAGAGATCCGCAGCGGGGGGACACAGATACGCAGTATTTT

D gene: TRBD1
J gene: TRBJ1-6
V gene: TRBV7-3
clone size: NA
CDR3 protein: CASSIQGDHNSPLHF
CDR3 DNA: TGTGCCAGCAGCATACAGGGGGACCATAATTCACCCCTCCACTTT

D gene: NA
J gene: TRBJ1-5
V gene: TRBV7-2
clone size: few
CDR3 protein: CASSLEYRANNQPQHF
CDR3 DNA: TGTGCCAGCAGCTTAGAATACAGGGCTAACAATCAGCCCCAGCATTTT

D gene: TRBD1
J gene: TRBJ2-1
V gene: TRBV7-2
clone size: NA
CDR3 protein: CASSFRDRGPNEQFF
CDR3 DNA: TGTGCCAGCAGCTTTAGGGACAGGGGCCCCAATGAGCAGTTCTTC

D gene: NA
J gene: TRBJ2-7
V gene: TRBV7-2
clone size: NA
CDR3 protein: CASSLDSRSTVEQYF
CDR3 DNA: TGTGCCAGCAGCTTAGATAGTCGGAGTACGGTCGAGCAGTACTTC

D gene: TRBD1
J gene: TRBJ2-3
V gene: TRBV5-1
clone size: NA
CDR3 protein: CASSVPQGDADTQYF
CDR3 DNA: TGCGCCAGCAGCGTCCCTCAGGGGGATGCAGATACGCAGTATTTT

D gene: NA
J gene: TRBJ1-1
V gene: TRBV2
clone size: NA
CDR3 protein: CASSLVRIAFF
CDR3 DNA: TGTGCCAGCAGTCTCGTGCGGATAGCTTTCTTT

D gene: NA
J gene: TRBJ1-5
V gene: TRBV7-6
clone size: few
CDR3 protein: CASSFRGMDQPQHF
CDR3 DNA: TGTGCCAGCAGCTTCAGGGGAATGGATCAGCCCCAGCATTTT

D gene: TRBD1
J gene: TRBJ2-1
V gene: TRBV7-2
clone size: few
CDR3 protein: CASSLAGTGFDEQFF
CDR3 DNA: TGTGCCAGCAGCTTAGCCGGGACAGGGTTTGATGAGCAGTTCTTC

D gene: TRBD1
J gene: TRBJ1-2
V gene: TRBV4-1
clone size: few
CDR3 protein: CASSPGDRGGTF
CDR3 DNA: TGCGCCAGCAGCCCCGGGGACAGGGGGGGCACCTTC

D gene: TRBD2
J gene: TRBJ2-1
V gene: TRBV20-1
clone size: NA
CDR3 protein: CSAPTLAGVVDEQFF
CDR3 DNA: TGCAGTGCTCCTACACTAGCGGGGGTCGTGGATGAGCAGTTCTTC

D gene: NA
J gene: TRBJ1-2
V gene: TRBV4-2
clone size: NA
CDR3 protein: CATGRTENGYTF
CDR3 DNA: TGTGCCACCGGGAGGACTGAGAATGGCTACACCTTC

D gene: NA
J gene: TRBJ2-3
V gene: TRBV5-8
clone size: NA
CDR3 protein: CASSYTGIPPDTQYF
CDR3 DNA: TGTGCCAGCAGCTACACAGGGATTCCCCCAGATACGCAGTATTTT

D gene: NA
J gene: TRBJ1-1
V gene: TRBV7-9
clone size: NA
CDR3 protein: CASSPGLPCGTEAFF
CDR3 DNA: TGTGCCAGCAGCCCTGGGCTCCCCTGTGGCACTGAAGCTTTCTTT

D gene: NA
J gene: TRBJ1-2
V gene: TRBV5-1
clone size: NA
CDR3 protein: CASSLAWDYGYTF
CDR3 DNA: TGCGCCAGCAGCTTGGCCTGGGACTATGGCTACACCTTC

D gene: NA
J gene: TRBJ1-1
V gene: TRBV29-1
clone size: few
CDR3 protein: CSVDVAHLNTEAFF
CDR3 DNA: TGCAGCGTTGACGTAGCACACTTGAACACTGAAGCTTTCTTT

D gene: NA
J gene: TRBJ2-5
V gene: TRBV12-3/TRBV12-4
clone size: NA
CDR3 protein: CASSLSQVTQYF
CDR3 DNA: TGTGCCAGCAGTTTGTCACAGGTTACCCAGTACTTC

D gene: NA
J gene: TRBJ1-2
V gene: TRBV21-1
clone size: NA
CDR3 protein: CASSTRDLPYQGYTF
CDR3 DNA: TGTGCCAGCAGCACCCGGGACCTACCTTATCAGGGCTACACCTTC

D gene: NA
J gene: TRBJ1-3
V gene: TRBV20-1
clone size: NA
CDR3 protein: CSARGQIRNTIYF
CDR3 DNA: TGCAGTGCTAGAGGTCAGATTAGAAACACCATATATTTT

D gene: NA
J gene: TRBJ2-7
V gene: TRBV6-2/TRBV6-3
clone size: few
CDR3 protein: CASGRALWEQYF
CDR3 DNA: TGTGCCAGCGGCCGGGCTCTATGGGAGCAGTACTTC

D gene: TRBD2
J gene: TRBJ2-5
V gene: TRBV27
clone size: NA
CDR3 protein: CASSLSTSGGPETQYF
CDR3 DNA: TGTGCCAGCAGTTTATCGACTAGCGGGGGGCCGGAGACCCAGTACTTC

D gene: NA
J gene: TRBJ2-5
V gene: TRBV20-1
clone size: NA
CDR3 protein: CSASRQVQETQYF
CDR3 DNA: TGCAGTGCTAGTCGGCAGGTCCAAGAGACCCAGTACTTC

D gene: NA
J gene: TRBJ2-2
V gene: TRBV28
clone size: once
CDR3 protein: CASSLSKYRTGELFF
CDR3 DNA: TGTGCCAGCAGTTTATCCAAATACAGGACCGGGGAGCTGTTTTTT

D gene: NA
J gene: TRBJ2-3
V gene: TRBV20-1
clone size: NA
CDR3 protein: CSAGGQFGITDTQYF
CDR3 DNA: TGCAGTGCGGGTGGACAGTTTGGAATCACAGATACGCAGTATTTT

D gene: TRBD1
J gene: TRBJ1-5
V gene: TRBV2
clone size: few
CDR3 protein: CASLETGDVPGPQHF
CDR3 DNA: TGTGCCAGCCTCGAGACAGGGGACGTTCCAGGCCCCCAGCATTTT

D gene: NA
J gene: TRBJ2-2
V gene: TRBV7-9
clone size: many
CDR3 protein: CASSLGPGELFF
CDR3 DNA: TGTGCCAGCAGCTTAGGACCCGGGGAGCTGTTTTTT

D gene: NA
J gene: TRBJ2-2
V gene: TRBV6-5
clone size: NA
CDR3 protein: CASTSKSRVSGNTGELFF
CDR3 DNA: TGTGCCAGCACTTCCAAGTCAAGGGTTAGCGGGAACACCGGGGAGCTGTTTTTT

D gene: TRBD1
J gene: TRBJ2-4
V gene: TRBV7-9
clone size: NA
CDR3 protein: CATGQGGNIQYF
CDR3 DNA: TGTGCCACCGGACAGGGGGGGAACATTCAGTACTTC

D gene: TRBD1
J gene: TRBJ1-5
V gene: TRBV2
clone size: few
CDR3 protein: CASSETGQYQPQHF
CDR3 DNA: TGTGCCAGCAGTGAAACGGGACAGTATCAGCCCCAGCATTTT

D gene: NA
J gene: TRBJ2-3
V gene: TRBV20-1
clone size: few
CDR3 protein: CSAPGVQAGTQYF
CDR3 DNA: TGCAGTGCTCCCGGGGTGCAGGCAGGTACGCAGTATTTT

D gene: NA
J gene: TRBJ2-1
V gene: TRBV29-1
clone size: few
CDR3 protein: CSVTGPREGEQFF
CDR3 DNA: TGCAGCGTCACCGGGCCGCGGGAAGGTGAGCAGTTCTTC

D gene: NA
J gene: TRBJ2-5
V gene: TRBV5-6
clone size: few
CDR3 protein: CASSYMTGGETQYF
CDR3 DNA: TGTGCCAGCAGCTATATGACAGGAGGGGAGACCCAGTACTTC

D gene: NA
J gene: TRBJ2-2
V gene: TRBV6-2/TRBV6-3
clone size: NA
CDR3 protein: CASSYPRRADGGELFF
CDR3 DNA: TGTGCCAGCAGTTACCCGAGAAGGGCGGACGGCGGGGAGCTGTTTTTT

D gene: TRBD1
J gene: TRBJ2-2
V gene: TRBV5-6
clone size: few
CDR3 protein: CASRRGGGVELFF
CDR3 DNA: TGTGCCAGCAGAAGAGGGGGCGGCGTGGAGCTGTTTTTT

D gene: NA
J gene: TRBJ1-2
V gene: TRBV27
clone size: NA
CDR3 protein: CASSLNRVYGYTF
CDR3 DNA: TGTGCCAGCAGTTTGAACAGAGTCTATGGCTACACCTTC

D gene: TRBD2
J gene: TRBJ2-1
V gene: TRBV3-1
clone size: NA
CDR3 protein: CASSQTSGGASEQFF
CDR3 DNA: TGTGCCAGCAGCCAGACCAGCGGGGGGGCAAGTGAGCAGTTCTTC

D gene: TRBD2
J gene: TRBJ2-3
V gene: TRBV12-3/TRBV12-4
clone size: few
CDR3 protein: CASSTTLAGGPDTQYF
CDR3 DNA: TGTGCCAGCAGCACGACTCTAGCGGGGGGGCCGGATACGCAGTATTTT

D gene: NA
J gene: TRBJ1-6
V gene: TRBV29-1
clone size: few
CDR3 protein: CSVRTGGNLTPLHF
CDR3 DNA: TGCAGCGTCCGAACGGGGGGCAATCTTACACCCCTCCACTTT